This TCR beta chain was observed in a study of T cells in localized non-small cell lung cancer (dated by TCRdb to 2020 to 2022). For the study in its entirety: The study examined T cell repertoires in approximately 240 patients with early-stage NSCLC and compared tumors with uninvolved tumor-adjacent lungs. The cohort comprised approximately 240 treatment-naïve NSCLC patients with resected, localized lung tumors. A mean age of approximately 70 years was recorded for the NSCLC patients, of whom approximately 130 were male and about a hundred were female.

TCR beta CDR3 regions were sequenced from DNA using the immunoSEQ Assay. The source study handled its data this way. T cell density was computed as TCR beta template counts normalized to usable DNA estimated by amplifying housekeeping genes. Richness was estimated using the preseqR package, with extrapolation to 400,000 templates for PBMC samples and to 120,000 templates for tissue samples. Clonality was defined as one minus Pielou's evenness. Tissue-enriched TCRs were identified by differential abundance testing using productive amino-acid clonotypes, minimum total count 5 and alpha 0.1. Repertoire overlap between compartments was quantified with the Jaccard Index and Morisita Overlap Index. GLIPH grouped TCR beta CDR3s together with public tetramer-defined viral CDR3s, and a viral motif had to include at least three viral sequences and show V-gene enrichment. Here the immuneACCESS table is served through TCRdb, limited to in-frame sequences with V and J called. Missing clones are a known gap in these copies; in checked studies unresolved V genes cover under half, and the rest lacks a known reason. For V, J and clone size, that table is used; D and trimming come from the DNA. This sample gives 100,000 or so clones in total; roughly 93% of them show up just once. Over 4% of the sample belongs to the ten largest clones.

At diagnosis, peripheral blood, uninvolved tumor-adjacent lung and tumor were collected and were preserved as a mix of fresh-frozen and FFPE material. Blood samples were analyzed as peripheral blood mononuclear cells for TCR repertoire profiling. On this clone itself: This clone's antigen is unknown. One base away there is no much larger clone; base qualities are not given.

General findings and caveats noted by the study authors: Because multi-region sequencing of the tumors was not done, intratumor heterogeneity could not be ruled out. Because the study design was exploratory, TCR variables were selected using unadjusted p-values without false-discovery rate correction. Higher blood T cell density associated with longer overall survival, while higher adjacent-lung clonality associated with shorter survival. Uninvolved tumor-adjacent lung showed the highest T cell clonality, higher than tumor, which suggests more focused antigenic responses in the uninvolved tumor-adjacent lung. Of the top 100 tumor clones, a median of roughly 57 were detected in paired uninvolved adjacent lung; roughly 26 were also among that lung's top 100.

The CDR3 spans 13 residues, from the cysteine through the phenylalanine. Here the CDR3 DNA is all that survives: 39 bases in frame from base 1. At the junction V is shortened by 6 bases and J by 3 bases; bases outside the gene matches: 4. Based on the germline V gene, the CDR1 and CDR2 sequences are MNHEY and SVGAGI. The chain joins TRBV6-5 to TRBJ2-5; TRBD1 agrees with 7 junctional bases. This TCR came from a woman aged 35-75 years with stage II squamous cell lung carcinoma. The sequencing used PBMCs, collected before any cancer treatment. CDR3 reads: CASRRDSKETQYF. The nucleotide sequence is TGTGCCAGCAGGAGGGACAGCAAAGAGACCCAGTACTTC.